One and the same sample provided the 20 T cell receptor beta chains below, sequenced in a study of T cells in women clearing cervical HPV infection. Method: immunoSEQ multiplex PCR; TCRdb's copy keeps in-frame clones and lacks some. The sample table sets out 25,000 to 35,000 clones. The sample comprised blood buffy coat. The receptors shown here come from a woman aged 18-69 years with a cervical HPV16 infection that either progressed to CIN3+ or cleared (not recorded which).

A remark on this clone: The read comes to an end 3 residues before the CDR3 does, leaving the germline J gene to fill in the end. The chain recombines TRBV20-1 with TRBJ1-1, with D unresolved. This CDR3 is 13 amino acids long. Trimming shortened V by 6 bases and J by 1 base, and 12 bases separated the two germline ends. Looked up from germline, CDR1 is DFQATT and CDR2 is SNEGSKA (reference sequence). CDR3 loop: CSAMVQPNTEAFF. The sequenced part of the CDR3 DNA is TGCAGTGCCATGGTACAGCCGAACACTGAA.

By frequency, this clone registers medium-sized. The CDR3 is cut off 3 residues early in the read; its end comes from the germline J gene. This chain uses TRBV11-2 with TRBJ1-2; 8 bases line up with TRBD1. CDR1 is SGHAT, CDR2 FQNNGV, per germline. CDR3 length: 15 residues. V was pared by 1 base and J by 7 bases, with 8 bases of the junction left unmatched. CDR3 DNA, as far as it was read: TGTGCCAGCAGCTTAGTACAGGGGGTCCTAACTGGC. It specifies CASSLVQGVLTG. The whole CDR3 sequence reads CASSLVQGVLTGYTF.

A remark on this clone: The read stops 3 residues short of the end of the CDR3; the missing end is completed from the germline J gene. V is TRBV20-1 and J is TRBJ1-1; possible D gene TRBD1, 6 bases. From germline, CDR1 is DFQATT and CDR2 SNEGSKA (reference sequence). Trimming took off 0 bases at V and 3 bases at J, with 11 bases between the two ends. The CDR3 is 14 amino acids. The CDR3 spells CSARDPQGHTEAFF. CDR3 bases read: TGCAGTGCTAGAGATCCACAGGGCCACACTGAA.

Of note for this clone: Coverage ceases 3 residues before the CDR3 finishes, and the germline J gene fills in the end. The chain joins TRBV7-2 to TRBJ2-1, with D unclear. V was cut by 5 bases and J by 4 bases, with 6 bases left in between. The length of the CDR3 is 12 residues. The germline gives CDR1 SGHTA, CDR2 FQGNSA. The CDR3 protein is CASSQDYNEQFF. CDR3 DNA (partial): TGTGCCAGCAGCCAGGATTACAATGAG.

This chain's CDR3 is CASSLAGGGADTYTF. The DNA read from the CDR3 is TGTGCCAGCAGCTTAGCTGGGGGGGGCGCAGATACC. The chain is built from TRBV7-2 and TRBJ1-2; the D gene is possibly TRBD1 (6 bases). The read is 3 residues too short to cover the CDR3 end, so that end is filled in from the germline J gene. The CDR3 length is 15 residues. The germline CDR1 and CDR2 sequences are SGHTA and FQGNSA.

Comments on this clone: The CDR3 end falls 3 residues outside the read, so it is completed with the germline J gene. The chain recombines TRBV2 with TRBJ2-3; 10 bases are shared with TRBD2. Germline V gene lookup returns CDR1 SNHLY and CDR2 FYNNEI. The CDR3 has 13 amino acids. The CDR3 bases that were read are TGTGCCAGCAGTGCTGGACTAGCGGAGACG. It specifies CASSAGLAET. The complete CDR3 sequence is CASSAGLAETQYF. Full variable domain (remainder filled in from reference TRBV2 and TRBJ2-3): EPEVTQTPSHQVTQMGQEVILRCVPISNHLYFYWYRQILGQKVEFLVSFYNNEISEKSEIFDDQFSVERPDGSNFTLKIRSTKLEDSAMYFCASSAGLAETQYFGPGTRLTVL.

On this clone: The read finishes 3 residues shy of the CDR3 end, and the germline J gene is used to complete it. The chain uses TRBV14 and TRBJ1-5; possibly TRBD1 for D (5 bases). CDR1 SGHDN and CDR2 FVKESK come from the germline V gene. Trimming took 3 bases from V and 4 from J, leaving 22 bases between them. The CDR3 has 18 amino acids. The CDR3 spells CASSQNQGRRGGNQPQHF. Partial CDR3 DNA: TGTGCCAGCAGCCAGAACCAGGGTCGGAGGGGCGGAAATCAGCCC.

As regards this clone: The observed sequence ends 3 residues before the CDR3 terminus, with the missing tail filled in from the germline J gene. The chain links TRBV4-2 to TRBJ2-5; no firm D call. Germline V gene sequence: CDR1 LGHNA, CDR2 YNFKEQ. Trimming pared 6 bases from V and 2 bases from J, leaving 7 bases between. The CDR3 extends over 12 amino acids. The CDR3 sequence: CASREGQETQYF. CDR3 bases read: TGTGCCAGCAGGGAAGGGCAAGAGACC.

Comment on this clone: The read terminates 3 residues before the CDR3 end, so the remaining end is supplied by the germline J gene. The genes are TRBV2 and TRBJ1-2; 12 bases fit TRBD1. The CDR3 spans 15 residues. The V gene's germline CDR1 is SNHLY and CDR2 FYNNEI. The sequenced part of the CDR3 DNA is TGTGCCAGCAGTGGCCCGGGACAGGGGGCTTACGGC. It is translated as CASSGPGQGAYG. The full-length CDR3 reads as CASSGPGQGAYGYTF.

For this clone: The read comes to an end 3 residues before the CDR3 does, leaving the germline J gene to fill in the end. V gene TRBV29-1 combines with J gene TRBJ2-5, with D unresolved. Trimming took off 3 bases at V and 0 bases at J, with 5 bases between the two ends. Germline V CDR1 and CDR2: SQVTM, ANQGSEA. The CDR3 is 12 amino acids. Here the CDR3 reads CSVDYNQETQYF. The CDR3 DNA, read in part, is TGCAGCGTTGATTACAACCAAGAGACC.

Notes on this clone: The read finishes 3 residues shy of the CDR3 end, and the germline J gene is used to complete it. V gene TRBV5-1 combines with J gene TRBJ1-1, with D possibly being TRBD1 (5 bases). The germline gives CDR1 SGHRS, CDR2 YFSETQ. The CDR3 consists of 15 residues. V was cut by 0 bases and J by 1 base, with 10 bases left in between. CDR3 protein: CASSLEGRQNTEAFF. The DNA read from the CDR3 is TGCGCCAGCAGCTTGGAGGGGAGGCAGAACACTGAA.

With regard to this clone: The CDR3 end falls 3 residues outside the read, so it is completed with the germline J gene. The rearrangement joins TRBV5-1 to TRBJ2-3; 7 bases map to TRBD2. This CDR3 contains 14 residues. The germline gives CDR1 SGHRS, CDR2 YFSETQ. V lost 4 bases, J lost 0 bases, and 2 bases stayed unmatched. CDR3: CASSLGGSTDTQYF. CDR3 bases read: TGCGCCAGCAGCCTGGGAGGGAGCACAGATACG.

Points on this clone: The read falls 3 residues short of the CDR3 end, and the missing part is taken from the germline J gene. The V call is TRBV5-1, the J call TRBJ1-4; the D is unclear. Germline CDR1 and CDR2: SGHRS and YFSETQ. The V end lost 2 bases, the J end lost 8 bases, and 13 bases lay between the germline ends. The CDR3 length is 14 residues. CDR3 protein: CASSLNGRAEKLFF. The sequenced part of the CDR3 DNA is TGCGCCAGCAGCTTAAATGGGCGGGCCGAAAAA.

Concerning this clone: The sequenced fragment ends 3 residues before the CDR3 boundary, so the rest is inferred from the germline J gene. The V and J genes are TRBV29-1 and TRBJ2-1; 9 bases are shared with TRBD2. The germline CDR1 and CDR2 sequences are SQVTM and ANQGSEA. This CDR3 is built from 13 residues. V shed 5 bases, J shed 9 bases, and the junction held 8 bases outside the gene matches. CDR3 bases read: TGCAGCGTTAAGCTAGCGGGAATTGGTGAG. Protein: CSVKLAGIGE. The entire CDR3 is CSVKLAGIGEQFF.

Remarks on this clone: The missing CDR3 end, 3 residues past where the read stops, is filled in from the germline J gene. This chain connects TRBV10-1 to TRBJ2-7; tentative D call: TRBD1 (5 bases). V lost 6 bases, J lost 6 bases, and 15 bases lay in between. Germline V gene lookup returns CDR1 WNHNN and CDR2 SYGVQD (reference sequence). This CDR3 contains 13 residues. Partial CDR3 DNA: TGCGCCAGCAGCAGGGCGATATCGGGCGAG. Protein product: CASSRAISGE. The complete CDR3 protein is CASSRAISGEQYF.

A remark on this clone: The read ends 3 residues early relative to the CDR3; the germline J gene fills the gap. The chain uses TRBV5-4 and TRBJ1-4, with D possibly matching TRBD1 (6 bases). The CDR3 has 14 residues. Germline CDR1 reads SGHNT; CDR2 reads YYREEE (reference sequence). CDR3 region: CASRPTGSGSPLFF. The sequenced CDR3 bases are TGTGCCAGCAGGCCGACAGGATCGGGGTCACCA.

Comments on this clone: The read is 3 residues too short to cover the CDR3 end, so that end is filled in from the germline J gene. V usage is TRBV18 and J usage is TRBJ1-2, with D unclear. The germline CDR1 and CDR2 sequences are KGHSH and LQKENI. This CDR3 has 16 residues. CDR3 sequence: CASSPMEVPLYYDYTF. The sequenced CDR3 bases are TGTGCCAGCTCACCAATGGAGGTCCCCCTATACTACGAC.

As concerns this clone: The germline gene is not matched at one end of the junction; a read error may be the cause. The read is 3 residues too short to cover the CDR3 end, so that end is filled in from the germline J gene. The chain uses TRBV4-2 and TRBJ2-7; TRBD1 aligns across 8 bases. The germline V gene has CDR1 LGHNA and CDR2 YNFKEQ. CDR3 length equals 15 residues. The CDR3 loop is CASSRNAGGPYEQYF. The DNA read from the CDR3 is TGCGCCAGCAGCCGGAACGCAGGGGGCCCTTACGAG.

CDR3 amino acids: CASSEGGQGLDTQYF. The covered CDR3 bases are TGTGCCAGCAGTGAAGGGGGACAGGGTCTGGATACG. V and J are TRBV6-1 and TRBJ2-3; the match to TRBD1 covers 9 bases. The read ends 3 residues early relative to the CDR3; the germline J gene fills the gap. The germline CDR1 and CDR2 sequences are MNHNS and SASEGT. J lost 6 bases, V lost 1 base, and 5 bases had no gene match. The CDR3 has 15 residues.

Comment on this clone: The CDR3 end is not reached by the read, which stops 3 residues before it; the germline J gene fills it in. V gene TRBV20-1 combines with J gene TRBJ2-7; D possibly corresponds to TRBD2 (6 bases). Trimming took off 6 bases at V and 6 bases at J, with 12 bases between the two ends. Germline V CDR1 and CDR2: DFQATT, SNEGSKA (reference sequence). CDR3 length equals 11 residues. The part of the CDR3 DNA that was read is TGCAGTGCCTCGAGGGACTTCGAG. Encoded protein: CSASRDFE. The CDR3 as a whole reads CSASRDFEQYF.